This T cell receptor (beta chain) was retrieved from a study of T cell repertoires in cytomegalovirus infection. On the study more broadly: Matching HLA type and CMV infection were both indicated by public TCR beta signatures.

CDR1 is SGHTA and CDR2 is FQGNSA in the germline V gene. Trimming took 5 bases from V and 7 from J; bases not matched to a gene: 9. The CDR3 is made up of 15 amino acids. Study-wide results and caveats: Dominating the ex vivo response were TCR beta clonotypes that were CMV-specific and HLA-C-restricted. Totalled public TCR beta family frequency picked out people who carried CMV plus the relevant HLA.

Using its own MiXCR run on the reads, TCRdb lists one record per CDR3 protein. This table has about 740,000 distinct CDR3 sequences, 35% to 45% appearing once. This clonotype was seen ten or more times. Its target is unknown. The rearrangement links TRBV7-2 to TRBJ2-2; 8 bases fit TRBD2. This receptor was identified in a human donor in good health (CMV status not recorded). Some clones in this sample may be carry-over from other donors' samples. Sequenced sample: PBMCs. The CDR3 DNA reads TGTGCCAGCAGCCCACGGACTAGCTTGGGCGGGGAGCTGTTTTTT. This encodes CASSPRTSLGGELFF.